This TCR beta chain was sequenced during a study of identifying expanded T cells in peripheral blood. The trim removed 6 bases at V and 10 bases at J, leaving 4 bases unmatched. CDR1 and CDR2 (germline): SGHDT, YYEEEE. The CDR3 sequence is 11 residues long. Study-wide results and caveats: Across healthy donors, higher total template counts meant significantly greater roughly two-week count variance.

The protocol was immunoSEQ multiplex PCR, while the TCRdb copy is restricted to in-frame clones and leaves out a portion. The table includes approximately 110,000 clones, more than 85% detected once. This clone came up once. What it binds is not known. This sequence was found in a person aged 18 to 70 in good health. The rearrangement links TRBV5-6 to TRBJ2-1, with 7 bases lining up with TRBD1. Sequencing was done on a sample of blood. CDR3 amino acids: CASTIQGEQFF. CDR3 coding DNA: TGTGCCAGCACGATACAGGGGGAGCAGTTCTTC.